One and the same sample provided the 14 T cell receptor beta chains below, sequenced in a study of shared clonotypes between healthy human individuals. The data were produced by immunoSEQ multiplex PCR, yet TCRdb's version contains in-frame clones alone and is incomplete. The sample shows millions of clones, 93% of them seen only once. Input material: naive CD4+ T cells from PBMCs. Sample subset: CD45RA+ positively selected. The source of these receptors is a man between 18 and 29 years old in good health. Some clones in this sample may be carry-over from other donors' samples.

The J gene is TRBJ2-2, the V gene TRBV9; D is possibly TRBD1 or TRBD2 (5 bases each). The CDR3 sequence is 15 residues long. The germline V gene has CDR1 SGDLS and CDR2 YYNGEE. The V and J ends lost 2 bases and 5 bases respectively, with 13 bases between them. The CDR3 here is CASSVLGDGTGELFF. As DNA, the CDR3 is TGTGCCAGCAGCGTTCTGGGGGATGGGACCGGGGAGCTGTTTTTT.

The gene calls are TRBV30 and TRBJ2-1; D possibly uses TRBD1 or TRBD2 (6 bases each). This CDR3 has 14 residues. V was pared by 5 bases and J by 10 bases, with 21 bases between. Germline V gives CDR1 GTSNPN, CDR2 SVGIG (reference sequence). This chain's CDR3 is CAWQRGDGEVEQFF. The CDR3 DNA reads TGTGCCTGGCAAAGGGGGGACGGGGAAGTCGAGCAGTTCTTC.

The rearrangement links TRBV5-8 to TRBJ1-5, with no clear D. From germline, CDR1 is SGHTS and CDR2 YDEGEE. The CDR3 runs to 12 residues. V lost 4 bases, J lost 6 bases, and 8 bases lay in between. In DNA, the CDR3 is TGTGCCAGCAGCGCGGTGGGTCAGCCCCAGCATTTT. Its protein product is CASSAVGQPQHF.

The rearrangement uses TRBV28 and TRBJ2-7; possible D gene TRBD2, 6 bases. V was shortened by 4 bases and J by 2 bases, with 18 bases between the two germline ends. The germline CDR1 and CDR2 sequences are MDHEN and SYDVKM. The CDR3 is 16 amino acids. The CDR3 spells CASSSGGAGATYEQYF. As DNA, the CDR3 is TGTGCCAGCAGTTCAGGCGGGGCCGGGGCAACCTACGAGCAGTACTTC.

The chain uses TRBV4-1 and TRBJ2-7; D may be TRBD1 (5 bases). CDR1 is MGHRA, CDR2 YSYEKL, per germline. V lost 1 base to trimming and J lost 3 bases, with 13 bases between them. The CDR3 extends over 15 amino acids. CDR3 loop: CASSQGAARVYEQYF. The DNA of the CDR3 is TGCGCCAGCAGCCAAGGCGCGGCCAGGGTCTACGAGCAGTACTTC.

To note about this clone: Other DNA variants within this sample encode the same CDR3. The J gene is TRBJ1-4, the V gene TRBV7-2; perhaps TRBD1 as D (6 bases). V lost 6 bases and J lost 5, with 10 bases in between. The CDR3 contains 13 residues. In germline, CDR1 is SGHTA, CDR2 FQGNSA. The CDR3 coding sequence is TGTGCCAGCAGGGGGGGCTTGAATGAAAAACTGTTTTTT. Encoded protein: CASRGGLNEKLFF.

The chain uses TRBV7-2 and TRBJ2-5; D gene ambiguous. In germline, CDR1 is SGHTA, CDR2 FQGNSA. The CDR3 runs to 14 residues. V shed 3 bases and J shed 2 bases, with 10 bases lying between them. The CDR3 region has the DNA TGTGCCAGCAGCTTCATCGGTATTCAAGAGACCCAGTACTTC. Translating gives CASSFIGIQETQYF.

The chain uses TRBV7-9 and TRBJ2-1; 7 positions agree with TRBD2. Germline V gives CDR1 SEHNR, CDR2 FQNEAQ (reference sequence). The CDR3 extends over 17 amino acids. V dropped 3 bases and J dropped 0; count of bases not matched to a gene: 8. The CDR3 loop is CASSLTTSTGSYNEQFF. In nucleotides, the CDR3 is TGTGCCAGCAGCTTGACGACTAGCACGGGCTCCTACAATGAGCAGTTCTTC. The full variable domain, its missing parts supplied by reference TRBV7-9 and TRBJ2-1, is DTGVSQNPRHKITKRGQNVTFRCDPISEHNRLYWYRQTLGQGPEFLTYFQNEAQLEKSRLLSDRFSAERPKGSFSTLEIQRTEQGDSAMYLCASSLTTSTGSYNEQFFGPGTRLTVL.

In the case of this clone: In the same sample, other DNA sequences code for this CDR3. V usage is TRBV5-1 and J usage is TRBJ1-5; no clear D. In germline, CDR1 is SGHRS, CDR2 YFSETQ. The CDR3 spans 13 residues. Trimming removed 4 bases at V and 5 bases at J, with 10 bases between. For the CDR3, the DNA is TGCGCCAGCAGCCCCGGCGGGGATCAGCCCCAGCATTTT. Protein: CASSPGGDQPQHF.

J is TRBJ2-3 and V is TRBV5-1; 10 bases align to TRBD2. This CDR3 is 15 amino acids long. Germline trimming cut 6 bases from V and 2 bases from J; bases unmatched to any gene: 6. CDR1 is SGHRS, CDR2 YFSETQ, per germline. CDR3 loop: CASMLLAGVTDTQYF. In DNA, the CDR3 is TGCGCCAGCATGCTTCTAGCGGGGGTCACAGATACGCAGTATTTT.

The V and J genes are TRBV5-4 and TRBJ1-2; a weak D match, TRBD1 (6 bases). The CDR3 is 18 amino acids. The V end was cut by 0 bases, the J end by 4 bases, with 22 bases between. Germline V gives CDR1 SGHNT, CDR2 YYREEE (reference sequence). The CDR3 spells CASSLAAGQGQDPYGYTF. CDR3 nucleotides: TGTGCCAGCAGCTTGGCCGCCGGGCAGGGGCAGGATCCCTATGGCTACACCTTC.

This clone was seen only once. The chain combines TRBV7-3 with TRBJ2-7, with D tentatively TRBD1 (5 bases). This CDR3 is 15 amino acids long. Germline loops: CDR1 SGHTA, CDR2 FQGTGA. V was shortened by 0 bases and J by 4 bases, with 13 bases between the two germline ends. CDR3 amino acids: CASSLTAGHPYEQYF. The DNA for the CDR3 is TGTGCCAGCAGCTTAACCGCAGGGCACCCGTACGAGCAGTACTTC. The variable domain in full, completed from reference TRBV7-3 and TRBJ2-7, reads GAGVSQTPSNKVTEKGKYVELRCDPISGHTALYWYRQSLGQGPEFLIYFQGTGAADDSGLPNDRFFAVRPEGSVSTLKIQRTERGDSAVYLCASSLTAGHPYEQYFGPGTRLTVT.

V usage is TRBV28 and J usage is TRBJ1-5; D unresolved. Germline lookup yields CDR1 MDHEN and CDR2 SYDVKM. The V end lost 2 bases, the J end lost 7 bases, and 3 bases lay between the germline ends. This CDR3 contains 11 residues. DNA of the CDR3: TGTGCCAGCAGTTTACAGCAGCCCCAGCATTTT. It codes for CASSLQQPQHF.

This clone was recorded only once. The chain joins TRBV10-3 to TRBJ2-2; 9 nucleotides line up with TRBD2. The germline gives CDR1 ENHRY, CDR2 SYGVKD. The ends lost 9 bases at V and 3 bases at J; junction bases unmatched: 11. The CDR3 has 16 residues. The CDR3 DNA reads TGTGCCATTTGTCCGGGACTAGCTGATTACACCGGGGAGCTGTTTTTT. Translation gives CAICPGLADYTGELFF.